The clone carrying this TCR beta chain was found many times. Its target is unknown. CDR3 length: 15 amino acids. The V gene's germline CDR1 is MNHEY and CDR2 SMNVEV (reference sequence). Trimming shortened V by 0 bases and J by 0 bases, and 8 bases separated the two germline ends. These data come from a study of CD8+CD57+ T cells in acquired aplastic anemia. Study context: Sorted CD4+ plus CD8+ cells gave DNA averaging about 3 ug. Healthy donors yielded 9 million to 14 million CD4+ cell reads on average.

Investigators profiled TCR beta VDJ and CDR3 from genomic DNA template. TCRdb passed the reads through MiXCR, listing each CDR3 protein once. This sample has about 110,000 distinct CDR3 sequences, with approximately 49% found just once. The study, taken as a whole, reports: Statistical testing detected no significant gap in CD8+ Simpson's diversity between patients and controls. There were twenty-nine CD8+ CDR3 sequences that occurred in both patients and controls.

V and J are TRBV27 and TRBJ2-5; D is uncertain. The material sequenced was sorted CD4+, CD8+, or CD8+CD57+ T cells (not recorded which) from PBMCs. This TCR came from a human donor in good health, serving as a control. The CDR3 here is CASSLSSSYQETQYF. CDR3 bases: TGTGCCAGCAGTTTATCGAGCTCGTACCAAGAGACCCAGTACTTC.